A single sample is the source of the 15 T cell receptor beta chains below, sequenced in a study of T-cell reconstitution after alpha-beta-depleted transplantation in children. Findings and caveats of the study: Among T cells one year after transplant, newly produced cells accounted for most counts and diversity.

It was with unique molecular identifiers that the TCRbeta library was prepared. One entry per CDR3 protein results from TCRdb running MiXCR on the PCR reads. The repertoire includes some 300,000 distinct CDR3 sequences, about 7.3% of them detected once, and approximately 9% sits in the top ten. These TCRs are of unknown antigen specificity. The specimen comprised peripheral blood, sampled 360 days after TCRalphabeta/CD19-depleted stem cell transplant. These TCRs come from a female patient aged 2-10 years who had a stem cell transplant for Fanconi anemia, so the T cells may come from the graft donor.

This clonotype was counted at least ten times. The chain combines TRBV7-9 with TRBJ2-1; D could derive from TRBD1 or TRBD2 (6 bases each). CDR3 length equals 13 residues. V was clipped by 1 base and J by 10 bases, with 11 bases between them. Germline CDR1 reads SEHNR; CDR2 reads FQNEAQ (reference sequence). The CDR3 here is CASSLERGAEQFF. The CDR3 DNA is TGTGCCAGCAGCTTAGAGAGGGGGGCCGAGCAGTTCTTC. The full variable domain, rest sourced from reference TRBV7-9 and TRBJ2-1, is DTGVSQNPRHKITKRGQNVTFRCDPISEHNRLYWYRQTLGQGPEFLTYFQNEAQLEKSRLLSDRFSAERPKGSFSTLEIQRTEQGDSAMYLCASSLERGAEQFFGPGTRLTVL.

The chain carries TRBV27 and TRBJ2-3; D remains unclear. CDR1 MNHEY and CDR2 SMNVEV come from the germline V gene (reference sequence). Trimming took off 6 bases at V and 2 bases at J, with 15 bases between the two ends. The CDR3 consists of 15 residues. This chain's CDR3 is CASRPYLGPTDTQYF. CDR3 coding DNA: TGTGCCAGCAGGCCCTACCTGGGCCCCACAGATACGCAGTATTTT.

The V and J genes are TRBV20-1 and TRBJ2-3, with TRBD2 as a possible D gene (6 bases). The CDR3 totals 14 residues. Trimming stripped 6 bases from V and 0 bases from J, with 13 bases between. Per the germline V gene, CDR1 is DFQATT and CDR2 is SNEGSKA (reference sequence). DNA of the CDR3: TGCAGTGCCCCTGGGGGGTCTAGCACAGATACGCAGTATTTT. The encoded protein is CSAPGGSSTDTQYF.

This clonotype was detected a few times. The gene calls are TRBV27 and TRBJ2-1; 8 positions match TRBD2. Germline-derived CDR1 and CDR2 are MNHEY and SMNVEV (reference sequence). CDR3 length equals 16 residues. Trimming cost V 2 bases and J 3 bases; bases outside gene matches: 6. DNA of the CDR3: TGTGCCAGCAGTTTACGCCGGCGGGGGGACTACAATGAGCAGTTCTTC. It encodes CASSLRRRGDYNEQFF.

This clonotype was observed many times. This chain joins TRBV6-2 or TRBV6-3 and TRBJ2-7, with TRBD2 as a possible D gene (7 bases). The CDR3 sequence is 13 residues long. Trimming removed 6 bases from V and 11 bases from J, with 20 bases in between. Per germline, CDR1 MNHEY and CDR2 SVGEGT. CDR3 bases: TGTGCCAGCAGCCTCCTCGGGCGGGGGCCGGAGTACGTC. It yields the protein CASSLLGRGPEYV.

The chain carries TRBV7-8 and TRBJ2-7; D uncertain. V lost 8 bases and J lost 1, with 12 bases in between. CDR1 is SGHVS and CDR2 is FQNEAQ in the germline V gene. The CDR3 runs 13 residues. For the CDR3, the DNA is TGTGCCAGCGCGGACGGGCCATCCTACGAGCAGTACTTC. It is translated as CASADGPSYEQYF.

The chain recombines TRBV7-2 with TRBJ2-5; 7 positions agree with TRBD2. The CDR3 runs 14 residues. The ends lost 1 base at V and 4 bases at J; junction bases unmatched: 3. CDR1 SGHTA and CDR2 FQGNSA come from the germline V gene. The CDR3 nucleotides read TGTGCCAGCAGCTTAGTTACGGGGGGAGAGACCCAGTACTTC. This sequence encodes CASSLVTGGETQYF.

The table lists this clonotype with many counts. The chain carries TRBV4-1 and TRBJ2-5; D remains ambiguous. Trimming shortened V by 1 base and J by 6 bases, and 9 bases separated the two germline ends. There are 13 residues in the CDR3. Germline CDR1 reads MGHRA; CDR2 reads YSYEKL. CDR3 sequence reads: CASSQGGLQTQYF. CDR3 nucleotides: TGCGCCAGCAGCCAAGGGGGTCTACAGACCCAGTACTTC.

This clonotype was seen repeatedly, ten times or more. CDR3 nucleotides: TGTGCCATCAGTGGGGGGACAGGGGAAGGCCAAGAGACCCAGTACTTC. This gives the protein CAISGGTGEGQETQYF. V is TRBV10-3 and J is TRBJ2-5, with 10 bases matching TRBD1. Germline assignment: CDR1 ENHRY and CDR2 SYGVKD. The CDR3 runs to 16 residues. V was clipped by 4 bases and J by 1 base; unmatched bases: 6.

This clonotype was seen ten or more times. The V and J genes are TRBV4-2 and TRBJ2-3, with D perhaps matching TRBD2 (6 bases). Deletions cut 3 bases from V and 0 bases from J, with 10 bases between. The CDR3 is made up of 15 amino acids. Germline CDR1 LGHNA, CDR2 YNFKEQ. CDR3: CASSQTGLSTDTQYF. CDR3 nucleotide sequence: TGTGCCAGCAGCCAGACGGGACTGAGCACAGATACGCAGTATTTT.

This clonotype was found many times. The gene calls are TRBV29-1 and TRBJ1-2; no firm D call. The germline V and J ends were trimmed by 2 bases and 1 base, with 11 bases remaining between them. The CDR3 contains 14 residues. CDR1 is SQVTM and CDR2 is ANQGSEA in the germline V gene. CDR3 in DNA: TGCAGCGTTGAAAGGCGGCAGATTAACTATGGCTACACCTTC. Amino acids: CSVERRQINYGYTF.

CDR3 amino acids: CASSAAGGYADTQYF. The CDR3 DNA is TGTGCCAGCAGCGCCGCTGGGGGCTATGCAGATACGCAGTATTTT. The rearrangement links TRBV9 to TRBJ2-3; a weak D match, TRBD1 (6 bases). CDR3 length equals 15 residues. The germline CDR1 and CDR2 sequences are SGDLS and YYNGEE. Trimming left V 3 bases short and J 4 bases short, with 15 bases between.

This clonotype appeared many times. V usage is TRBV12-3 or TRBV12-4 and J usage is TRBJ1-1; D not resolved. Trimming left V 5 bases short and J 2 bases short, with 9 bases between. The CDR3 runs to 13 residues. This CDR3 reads CASSQLLNTEAFF. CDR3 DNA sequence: TGTGCCAGCAGTCAGTTACTCAACACTGAAGCTTTCTTT.

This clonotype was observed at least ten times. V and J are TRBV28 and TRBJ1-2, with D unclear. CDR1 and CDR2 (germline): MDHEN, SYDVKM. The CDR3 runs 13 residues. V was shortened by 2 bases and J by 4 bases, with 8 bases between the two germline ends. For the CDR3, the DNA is TGTGCCAGCAGTTTAGCGCCAGGCTATGGCTACACCTTC. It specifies CASSLAPGYGYTF.

The CDR3 DNA sequence: TGTGCCAGCTCACCACCGACTAGTCGCACAGATACGCAGTATTTT. Residues: CASSPPTSRTDTQYF. This chain links TRBV18 with TRBJ2-3; D is perhaps TRBD2 (6 bases). The CDR3 has 15 residues. Deletions cut 0 bases from V and 1 base from J, with 8 bases between. Per the germline V gene, CDR1 is KGHSH and CDR2 is LQKENI.